Presented here are 18 T cell receptor beta chains from one specimen sequenced in a study of T cells in Graves' hyperthyroidism and ophthalmopathy. RNA transcripts gave rise to amplified TCR beta CDR3 regions. In the first-round RT-PCR of the TCR CDR3, the HTBI primer set was used. TCRdb used MiXCR to reprocess the multiplex PCR reads, holding one entry per CDR3 protein. The sample records 500,000 to 600,000 distinct CDR3 sequences, approximately 44% being singletons. The sequencing sample was made of peripheral blood or thyroid tissue (not recorded which). Every receptor here comes from a woman aged 18-30 years with Graves' hyperthyroidism.

This chain connects TRBV29-1 to TRBJ2-5, with 9 bases aligning to TRBD1. Germline V gene sequence: CDR1 SQVTM, CDR2 ANQGSEA. This CDR3 is built from 13 residues. V dropped 6 bases and J dropped 5; count of bases not matched to a gene: 7. The CDR3 loop is CSVRGQGSETQYF. As DNA, the CDR3 is TGCAGCGTCCGCGGACAGGGGTCGGAGACCCAGTACTTC.

This clonotype was seen ten or more times. The chain employs TRBV6-5 and TRBJ1-1, with D possibly matching TRBD1 (5 bases). Germline values: CDR1 MNHEY, CDR2 SVGAGI. The CDR3 spans 18 residues. Deletions cut 0 bases from V and 0 bases from J, with 17 bases between. CDR3 sequence reads: CASSYSIIGAGMNTEAFF. For the CDR3, the DNA is TGTGCCAGCAGTTACTCGATAATAGGGGCAGGAATGAACACTGAAGCTTTCTTT.

The genes are TRBV29-1 and TRBJ1-1; no reliable D call. Trimming cost V 2 bases and J 3 bases, with 16 bases left between them. CDR1 and CDR2 (germline): SQVTM, ANQGSEA. This CDR3 spans 15 amino acids. The CDR3 region is CSVESGRHMDTEAFF. In DNA form, the CDR3 reads TGCAGCGTTGAATCTGGCAGGCACATGGACACTGAAGCTTTCTTT.

This clonotype was picked up a small number of times. The rearrangement links TRBV7-9 to TRBJ2-1, with D tentatively TRBD1 or TRBD2 (5 bases each). The germline V gene has CDR1 SEHNR and CDR2 FQNEAQ (reference sequence). The V end lost 5 bases, the J end lost 5 bases, and 19 bases lay between the germline ends. This CDR3 spans 16 amino acids. The CDR3 is CASSQSKEDTNNEQFF. The CDR3 DNA sequence: TGTGCCAGCAGCCAGAGTAAGGAGGACACCAACAATGAGCAGTTCTTC. The variable domain in full, completed from reference TRBV7-9 and TRBJ2-1, reads DTGVSQNPRHKITKRGQNVTFRCDPISEHNRLYWYRQTLGQGPEFLTYFQNEAQLEKSRLLSDRFSAERPKGSFSTLEIQRTEQGDSAMYLCASSQSKEDTNNEQFFGPGTRLTVL.

CDR3 sequence (DNA): TGTGCCAGCAGCTTGGGGGCGGGACTAGCGGGAACGTCCTACGAGCAGTACTTC. Translating gives CASSLGAGLAGTSYEQYF. V usage is TRBV7-9 and J usage is TRBJ2-7; TRBD2 matches 13 bases. Germline V gene lookup returns CDR1 SEHNR and CDR2 FQNEAQ (reference sequence). After removal of 3 bases from V and 1 base from J, the junction contained 9 bases not matched to a gene. The CDR3 length is 18 residues. Filled out from reference TRBV7-9 and TRBJ2-7, the complete variable domain reads DTGVSQNPRHKITKRGQNVTFRCDPISEHNRLYWYRQTLGQGPEFLTYFQNEAQLEKSRLLSDRFSAERPKGSFSTLEIQRTEQGDSAMYLCASSLGAGLAGTSYEQYFGPGTRLTVT.

This clonotype was counted at least ten times. This chain connects TRBV19 to TRBJ2-7, with D unresolved. The CDR3 has 14 residues. CDR1 and CDR2 (germline): LNHDA, SQIVND (reference sequence). The V end was cut by 5 bases, the J end by 3 bases, with 14 bases between. The CDR3: CASSRLQSGYEQYF. In DNA, the CDR3 is TGTGCCAGTAGTCGTCTTCAATCCGGCTACGAGCAGTACTTC.

This clonotype has more than one count but fewer than ten. The V and J genes are TRBV5-1 and TRBJ2-2; 8 nucleotides match TRBD2. Per germline, CDR1 SGHRS and CDR2 YFSETQ. CDR3 length: 16 residues. The V and J ends lost 0 bases and 5 bases, in that order; junction bases with no gene match: 6. In DNA form, the CDR3 reads TGCGCCAGCAGCTTGGAATTGCGGGGGGTGACCGGGGAGCTGTTTTTT. Translating gives CASSLELRGVTGELFF.

V usage is TRBV20-1 and J usage is TRBJ2-7; 7 bases fit TRBD1. Germline CDR1 DFQATT, CDR2 SNEGSKA (reference sequence). The CDR3 covers 14 residues. V lost 4 bases, J lost 3 bases, and 9 bases stayed unmatched. In DNA, the CDR3 is TGCAGTGCTATTAGCGACAGGGCCTTCTACGAGCAGTACTTC. Its translation: CSAISDRAFYEQYF.

V gene TRBV7-2 combines with J gene TRBJ1-4; TRBD1 matches 9 bases. The J segment lost 11 bases and the V segment lost 1 base, leaving 11 bases of the junction unmatched. CDR3 length: 16 amino acids. Germline CDR1 SGHTA, CDR2 FQGNSA. As DNA, the CDR3 is TGTGCCAGCAGCTTAGTAGGGGACAGGGCGGACGAGAAACTGTTTTTT. It translates to CASSLVGDRADEKLFF.

This clonotype was found many times. The CDR3 sequence: CASRDGQGGAEAFF. The DNA of the CDR3 is TGTGCCAGCAGGGATGGACAAGGGGGGGCTGAAGCTTTCTTT. The rearrangement links TRBV6-4 to TRBJ1-1; the D gene is possibly TRBD1 (6 bases). CDR1 is MRHNA, CDR2 SNTAGT, per germline. Trimming took 6 bases from V and 6 from J, leaving 17 bases between them. The CDR3 has 14 amino acids.

This clonotype was picked up many times. The CDR3 DNA reads TGTGCCACCAGTGATTTTAGGAACTCCTACGAGCAGTACTTC. Translated, it gives CATSDFRNSYEQYF. The chain employs TRBV24-1 and TRBJ2-7; D gene uncertain. V lost 1 base and J 0 bases, leaving 6 bases between the germline ends. In germline, CDR1 is KGHDR, CDR2 SFDVKD. The CDR3 loop spans 14 amino acids.

This clonotype appeared a single time. Just one base apart from a much larger clone, this may be a read error. This chain joins TRBV6-1 and TRBJ1-2; TRBD1 agrees at 8 bases. Germline V lookup: CDR1 MNHNS, CDR2 SASEGT. This CDR3 contains 15 residues. This CDR3 is CACSTTRRDRPGYTF. CDR3 nucleotides: TGTGCCTGCAGTACGACCCGCCGGGACAGGCCGGGCTACACCTTC.

This rearrangement joins TRBV5-1 to TRBJ1-4; weak D call: TRBD1 (5 bases). This CDR3 has 15 residues. Germline V gene lookup returns CDR1 SGHRS and CDR2 YFSETQ. V lost 4 bases and J 8 bases, leaving 18 bases between the germline ends. The CDR3 DNA follows: TGCGCCAGCAGCACCGGGGACGGAGGGGCCGAAAAACTGTTTTTT. This translates into CASSTGDGGAEKLFF.

This rearrangement joins TRBV5-6 to TRBJ1-1; TRBD1 aligns across 11 bases. The CDR3 sequence is 17 residues long. Per the germline V gene, CDR1 is SGHDT and CDR2 is YYEEEE. V was clipped by 4 bases and J by 0 bases; unmatched bases: 8. The CDR3 protein is CASSRGQGAFMNTEAFF. CDR3 nucleotide sequence: TGTGCCAGCAGCCGCGGACAGGGGGCCTTCATGAACACTGAAGCTTTCTTT.

The CDR3 spells CSVVGQNYGYTGELFF. CDR3 DNA: TGCAGCGTTGTAGGTCAGAACTATGGCTACACCGGGGAGCTGTTTTTT. This rearrangement joins TRBV29-1 to TRBJ2-2; no firm D call. The V gene's germline CDR1 is SQVTM and CDR2 ANQGSEA. CDR3 length equals 16 residues. V lost 4 bases to trimming and J lost 3 bases, with 18 bases between them.

This chain links TRBV29-1 with TRBJ2-7; TRBD1 matches 10 bases. The CDR3 is 12 residues long. The junction had 7 bases not matched to a gene; V was cut back by 7 bases and J by 7 bases. Germline V gene lookup returns CDR1 SQVTM and CDR2 ANQGSEA. CDR3 nucleotides: TGCAGCGCTAGACAGGGGGCTCGGGAGCAGTACTTC. The encoded protein is CSARQGAREQYF.

There are many counts of this clonotype. The chain carries TRBV7-9 and TRBJ2-7; 12 bases fit TRBD2. Germline CDR1 reads SEHNR; CDR2 reads FQNEAQ (reference sequence). V shed 5 bases and J 6 bases; nucleotides not matched to a gene: 5. The CDR3 loop spans 14 amino acids. CDR3 in DNA: TGTGCCAGCAGCGCGACTAGCGGGAGAGGCGAGCAGTACTTC. Its translation: CASSATSGRGEQYF.

This clonotype was picked up one time. This sequence joins TRBV2 and TRBJ1-2, with D perhaps matching TRBD1 (5 bases). Germline CDR1 and CDR2: SNHLY and FYNNEI. Trimming stripped 3 bases from V and 2 bases from J, with 10 bases between. This CDR3 has 14 residues. Here the CDR3 reads CASSEGETNYGYTF. In DNA, the CDR3 is TGTGCCAGCAGTGAGGGGGAGACCAACTATGGCTACACCTTC.